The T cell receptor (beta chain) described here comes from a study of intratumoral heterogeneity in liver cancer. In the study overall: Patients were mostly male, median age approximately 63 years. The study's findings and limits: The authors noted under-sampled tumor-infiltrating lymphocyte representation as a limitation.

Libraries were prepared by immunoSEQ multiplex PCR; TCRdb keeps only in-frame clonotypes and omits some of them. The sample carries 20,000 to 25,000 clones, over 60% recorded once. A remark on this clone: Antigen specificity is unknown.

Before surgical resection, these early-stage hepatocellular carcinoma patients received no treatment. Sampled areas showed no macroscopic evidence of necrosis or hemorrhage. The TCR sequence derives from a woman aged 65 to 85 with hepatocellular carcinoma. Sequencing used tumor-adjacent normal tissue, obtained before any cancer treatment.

The CDR3 is CASSEGPRGYEQYF. The CDR3 DNA sequence: TGTGCCAGCAGTGAGGGGCCGCGGGGCTACGAGCAGTACTTC. The V call is TRBV6-1, the J call TRBJ2-7; a possible D gene is TRBD2 (6 bases). CDR1 MNHNS and CDR2 SASEGT come from the germline V gene. The CDR3 length is 14 residues. V shed 3 bases and J shed 3 bases, with 12 bases lying between them.